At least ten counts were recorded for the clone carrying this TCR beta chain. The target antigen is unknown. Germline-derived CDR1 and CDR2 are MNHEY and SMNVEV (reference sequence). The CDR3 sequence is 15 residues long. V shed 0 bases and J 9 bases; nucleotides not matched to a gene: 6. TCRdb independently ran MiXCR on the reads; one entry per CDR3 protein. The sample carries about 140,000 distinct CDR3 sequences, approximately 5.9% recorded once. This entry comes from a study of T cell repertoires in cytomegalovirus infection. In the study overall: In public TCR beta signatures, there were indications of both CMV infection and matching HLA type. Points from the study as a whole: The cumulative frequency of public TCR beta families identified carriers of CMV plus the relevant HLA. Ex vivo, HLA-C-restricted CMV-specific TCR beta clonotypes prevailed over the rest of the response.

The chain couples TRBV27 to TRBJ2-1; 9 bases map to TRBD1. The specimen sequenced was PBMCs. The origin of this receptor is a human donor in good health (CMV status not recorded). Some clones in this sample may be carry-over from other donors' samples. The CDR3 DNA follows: TGTGCCAGCAGTTTATCACGGGACAGGGCGCCTGAGCAGTTCTTC. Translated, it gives CASSLSRDRAPEQFF.